These 2 T cell receptor beta chains originate from one sample sequenced in a study of CD8+CD57+ T cells in acquired aplastic anemia. Genomic DNA was employed as the template in profiling TCR beta VDJ and CDR3. TCRdb reprocessed the reads with MiXCR, giving one entry per CDR3 protein. The sample has hundreds of thousands of distinct CDR3 sequences; roughly 50% are singletons. Specimen: sorted CD4+, CD8+, or CD8+CD57+ T cells (not recorded which) from PBMCs. These receptors originate from a human donor with severe aplastic anemia or a healthy control (not recorded which).

This chain joins TRBV12-3 or TRBV12-4 and TRBJ2-3; 7 bases match TRBD2. This CDR3 region has 14 residues. V gave up 3 bases and J gave up 2 bases; unmatched junction bases: 2. The CDR3 DNA reads as TGTGCCAGCAGTTTGACTAGCAACACAGATACGCAGTATTTT. Encoded protein: CASSLTSNTDTQYF.

This clonotype came up a few times. The chain links TRBV15 to TRBJ2-7; TRBD2 aligns across 8 bases. The CDR3 runs 17 residues. V shed 0 bases and J 2 bases; nucleotides not matched to a gene: 9. Germline CDR1 is LNHNV and CDR2 is YYDKDF (reference sequence). CDR3 sequence reads: CATSRDRVAGGTYEQYF. The CDR3 coding sequence is TGTGCCACCAGCAGAGATCGGGTGGCGGGGGGAACCTACGAGCAGTACTTC.